The present TCR beta chain was sequenced within a study of CD8+CD57+ T cells in acquired aplastic anemia. Study outcomes and limitations: Both patients and controls carried the same twenty-nine CD8+ CDR3 sequences.

This clonotype appeared many times. Its antigen is undetermined. The V gene lost 8 bases and the J gene lost 5 bases, with 18 bases spanning the gap. This CDR3 is built from 14 residues. Germline-derived CDR1 and CDR2 are SNHLY and FYNNEI. CDR3 and TCR beta VDJ profiling relied on a genomic DNA template. TCRdb recomputed calls from the reads with MiXCR, one row per CDR3 protein. The data show about 180,000 distinct CDR3 sequences, approximately 46% seen once. This TCR derives from a human donor in good health. This chain uses TRBV2 with TRBJ1-1; no definite D call. The material sequenced was sorted CD4+, CD8+, or CD8+CD57+ T cells (not recorded which) from PBMCs. CDR3 bases: TGTGCCAGCGGCCCGCGGGAAGGGAGGACTGAAGCTTTCTTT. It translates to CASGPREGRTEAFF.